The clone carrying this T cell receptor (beta chain) was found many times. Its antigen is undetermined. Documented time point: patch test 3, about 24 weeks after DPC sensitization. Treatment here: therapeutic diphenylcyclopropenone sensitization with weekly scalp DPC. Donors, patients with alopecia ranging from 18 to 70 years old and judged suitable for DPC, provided samples. MiXCR was run by TCRdb on the RACE reads, yielding one entry per CDR3 protein. The data show more than 70,000 distinct CDR3 sequences, about a tenth seen once. The data were taken from a study of human T cells and chemical hapten exposure. Findings and caveats of the study: Versus controls, expanded TCRs had significantly more large CDR3 similarity clusters.

This CDR3 is 14 amino acids long. Germline CDR1 is MNHEY and CDR2 is SVGAGI. V was cut by 0 bases and J by 4 bases, with 6 bases left in between. The clonotype originates from a woman in her thirties with alopecia areata. Some clones in this sample may be carry-over from other donors' samples. The sample consisted of whole blood, taken in connection with sensitization to the hapten diphenylcyclopropenone (DPC). The V gene is TRBV6-5, the J gene TRBJ2-2; D is unresolved. The CDR3 nucleotides read TGTGCCAGCAGTTACTCGAGGATCACCGGGGAGCTGTTTTTT. Translation: CASSYSRITGELFF.